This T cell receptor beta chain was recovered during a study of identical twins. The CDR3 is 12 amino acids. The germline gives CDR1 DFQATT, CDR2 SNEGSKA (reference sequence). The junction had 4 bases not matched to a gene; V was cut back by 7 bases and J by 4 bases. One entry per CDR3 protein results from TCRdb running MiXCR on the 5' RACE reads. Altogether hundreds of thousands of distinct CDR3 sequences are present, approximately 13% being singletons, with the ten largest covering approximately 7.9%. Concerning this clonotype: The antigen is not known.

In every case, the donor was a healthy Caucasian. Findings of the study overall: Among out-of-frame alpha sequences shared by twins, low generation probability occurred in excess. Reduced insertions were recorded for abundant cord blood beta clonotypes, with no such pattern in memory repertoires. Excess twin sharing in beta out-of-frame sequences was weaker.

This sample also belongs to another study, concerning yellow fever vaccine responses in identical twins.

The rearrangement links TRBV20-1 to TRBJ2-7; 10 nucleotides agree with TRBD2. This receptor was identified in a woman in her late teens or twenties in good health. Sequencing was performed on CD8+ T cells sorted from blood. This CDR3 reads CSGLAGAYEQYF. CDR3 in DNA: TGCAGTGGACTAGCGGGCGCTTACGAGCAGTACTTC.